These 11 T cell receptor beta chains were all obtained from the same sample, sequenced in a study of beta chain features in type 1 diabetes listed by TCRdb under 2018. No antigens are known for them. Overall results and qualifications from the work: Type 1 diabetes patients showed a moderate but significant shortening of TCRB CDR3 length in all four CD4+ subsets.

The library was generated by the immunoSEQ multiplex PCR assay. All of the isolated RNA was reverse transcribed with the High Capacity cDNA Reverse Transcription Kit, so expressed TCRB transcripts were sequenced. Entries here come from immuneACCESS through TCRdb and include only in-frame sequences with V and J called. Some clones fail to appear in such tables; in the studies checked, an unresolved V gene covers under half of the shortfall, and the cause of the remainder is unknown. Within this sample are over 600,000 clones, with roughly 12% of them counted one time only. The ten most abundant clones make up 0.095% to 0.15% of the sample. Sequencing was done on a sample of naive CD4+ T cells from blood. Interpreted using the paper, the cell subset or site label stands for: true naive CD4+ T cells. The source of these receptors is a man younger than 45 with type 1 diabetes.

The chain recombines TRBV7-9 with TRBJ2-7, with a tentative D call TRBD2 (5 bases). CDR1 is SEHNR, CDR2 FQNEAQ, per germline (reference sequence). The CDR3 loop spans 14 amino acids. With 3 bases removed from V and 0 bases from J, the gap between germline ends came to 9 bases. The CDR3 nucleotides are TGTGCCAGCAGCTTCGAAGGGAGCTCCTACGAGCAGTACTTC. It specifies CASSFEGSSYEQYF.

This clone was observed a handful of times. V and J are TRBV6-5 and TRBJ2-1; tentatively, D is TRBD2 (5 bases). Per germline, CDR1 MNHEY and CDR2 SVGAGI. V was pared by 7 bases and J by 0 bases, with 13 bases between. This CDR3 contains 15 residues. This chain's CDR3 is CASINTGSSYNEQFF. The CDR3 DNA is TGTGCCAGCATCAACACGGGGAGCTCCTACAATGAGCAGTTCTTC.

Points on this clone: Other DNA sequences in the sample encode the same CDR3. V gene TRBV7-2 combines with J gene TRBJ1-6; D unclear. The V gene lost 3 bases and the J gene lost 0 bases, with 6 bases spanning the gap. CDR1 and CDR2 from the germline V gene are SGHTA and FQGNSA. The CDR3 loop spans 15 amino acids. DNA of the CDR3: TGTGCCAGCAGCTTGGCTAGCTCCTATAATTCACCCCTCCACTTT. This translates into CASSLASSYNSPLHF.

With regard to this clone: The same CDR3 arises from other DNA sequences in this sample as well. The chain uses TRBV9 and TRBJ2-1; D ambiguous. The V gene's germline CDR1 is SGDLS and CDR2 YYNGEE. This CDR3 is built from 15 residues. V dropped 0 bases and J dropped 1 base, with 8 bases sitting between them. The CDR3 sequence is CASSVGGGSYNEQFF. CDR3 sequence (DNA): TGTGCCAGCAGCGTAGGAGGCGGTTCCTACAATGAGCAGTTCTTC.

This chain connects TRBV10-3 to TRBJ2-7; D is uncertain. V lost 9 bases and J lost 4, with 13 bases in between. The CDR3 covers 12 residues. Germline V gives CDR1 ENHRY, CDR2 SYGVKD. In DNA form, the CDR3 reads TGTGCCATAGCAGCTACCCCGTACGAGCAGTACTTC. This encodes CAIAATPYEQYF.

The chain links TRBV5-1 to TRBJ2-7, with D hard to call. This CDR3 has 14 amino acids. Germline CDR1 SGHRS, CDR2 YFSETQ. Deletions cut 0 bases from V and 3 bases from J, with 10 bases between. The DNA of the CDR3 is TGCGCCAGCAGCTTGGGATCGTCGATCTACGAGCAGTACTTC. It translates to CASSLGSSIYEQYF.

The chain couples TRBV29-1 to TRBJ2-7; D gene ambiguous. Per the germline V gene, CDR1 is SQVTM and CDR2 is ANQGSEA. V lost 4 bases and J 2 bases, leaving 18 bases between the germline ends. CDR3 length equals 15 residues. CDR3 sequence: CSVVMGQVTAYEQYF. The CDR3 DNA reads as TGCAGCGTTGTAATGGGTCAAGTCACGGCCTACGAGCAGTACTTC.

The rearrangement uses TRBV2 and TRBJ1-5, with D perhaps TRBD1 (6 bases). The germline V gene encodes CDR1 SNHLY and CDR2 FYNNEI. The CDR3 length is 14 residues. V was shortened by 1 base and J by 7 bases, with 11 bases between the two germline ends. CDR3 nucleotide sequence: TGTGCCAGCAGTGAAGGACAGGAAGGACAGCCCCAGCATTTT. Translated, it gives CASSEGQEGQPQHF.

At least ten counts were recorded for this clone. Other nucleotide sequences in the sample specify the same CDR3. CDR3 loop: CASSLEGNGYTF. CDR3 in DNA: TGTGCCAGCAGCTTAGAGGGGAATGGCTACACCTTC. The chain recombines TRBV7-9 with TRBJ1-2, with D possibly matching TRBD1 (5 bases). The CDR3 is 12 residues long. Trimming shortened V by 1 base and J by 6 bases, and 6 bases separated the two germline ends. The V gene's germline CDR1 is SEHNR and CDR2 FQNEAQ (reference sequence).

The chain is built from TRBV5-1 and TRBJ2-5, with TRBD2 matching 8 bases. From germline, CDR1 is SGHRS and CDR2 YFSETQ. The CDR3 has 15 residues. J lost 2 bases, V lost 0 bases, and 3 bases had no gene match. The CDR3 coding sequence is TGCGCCAGCAGCTTGGTAGCGGGGAAACAAGAGACCCAGTACTTC. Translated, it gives CASSLVAGKQETQYF.

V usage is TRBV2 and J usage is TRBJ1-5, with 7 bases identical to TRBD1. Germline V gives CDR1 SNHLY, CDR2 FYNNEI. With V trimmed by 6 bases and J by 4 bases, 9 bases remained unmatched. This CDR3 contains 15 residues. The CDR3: CASRGLRTGNQPQHF. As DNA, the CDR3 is TGTGCCAGCAGGGGGCTGAGGACAGGAAATCAGCCCCAGCATTTT.